Shown below are 26 T cell receptor beta chains from a single sample sequenced in a study of blood T cell repertoires in COVID-19. Some clones are missing from TCRdb's copy, which holds only in-frame ones; the method was immunoSEQ multiplex PCR. This table holds roughly 230,000 clones, more than 75% found once. The sequencing input was PBMCs or T cells enriched from blood (not recorded which). These receptor sequences come from a woman between 45 and 65 years old who had been exposed to COVID-19.

The rearrangement joins TRBV27 to TRBJ1-6; no reliable D call. Per the germline V gene, CDR1 is MNHEY and CDR2 is SMNVEV (reference sequence). The CDR3 extends over 13 amino acids. Trimming left V 10 bases short and J 8 bases short, with 15 bases between. The CDR3 reads CATSFGRDSPLHF. The CDR3 region has the DNA TGTGCCACCTCATTCGGGAGGGATTCACCCCTCCACTTT.

This clone was detected only once. The gene calls are TRBV27 and TRBJ2-7, with 8 bases that match TRBD1. The V segment lost 3 bases and the J segment 5 bases; nucleotides outside the gene matches: 3. Germline V lookup: CDR1 MNHEY, CDR2 SMNVEV (reference sequence). There are 13 residues in the CDR3. The CDR3 region is CASSLQGANEQYF. The CDR3 DNA reads TGTGCCAGCAGTTTGCAGGGGGCCAACGAGCAGTACTTC.

J is TRBJ2-1 and V is TRBV5-1; 7 bases match TRBD1. The germline gives CDR1 SGHRS, CDR2 YFSETQ. CDR3 length: 15 residues. Losses at the gene ends were 0 bases for V and 4 bases for J; bases not matched to a gene: 4. The CDR3 sequence is CASSLEGAPYNEQFF. CDR3 nucleotide sequence: TGCGCCAGCAGCTTGGAGGGGGCCCCATACAATGAGCAGTTCTTC.

The V gene is TRBV2, the J gene TRBJ2-1, with 10 bases aligning to TRBD2. Germline values: CDR1 SNHLY, CDR2 FYNNEI. V dropped 4 bases and J dropped 9; count of bases not matched to a gene: 6. The CDR3 contains 14 residues. The CDR3 reads CASSGLAGGGEQFF. For the CDR3, the DNA is TGTGCCAGCAGTGGCTTAGCGGGGGGTGGTGAGCAGTTCTTC.

V is TRBV4-3 and J is TRBJ1-4; maybe TRBD1 (5 bases). With 1 base removed from V and 0 bases from J, the gap between germline ends came to 21 bases. Germline loops: CDR1 LGHNA, CDR2 YSLEER. The CDR3 totals 20 residues. Here the CDR3 reads CASSQAPALAGGATNEKLFF. CDR3 DNA sequence: TGCGCCAGCAGCCAAGCCCCCGCCTTAGCGGGGGGTGCAACTAATGAAAAACTGTTTTTT.

J is TRBJ1-2 and V is TRBV30; D is perhaps TRBD1 (6 bases). This CDR3 is built from 14 residues. Trimming took 5 bases from V and 4 from J, leaving 17 bases between them. Germline V gene sequence: CDR1 GTSNPN, CDR2 SVGIG (reference sequence). In nucleotides, the CDR3 is TGTGCCTGGGGGTTACAGGGTCACGGCTATGGCTACACCTTC. Translating it yields CAWGLQGHGYGYTF.

The chain uses TRBV4-2 and TRBJ1-1; 8 bases map to TRBD1. There are 15 residues in the CDR3. Germline V gives CDR1 LGHNA, CDR2 YNFKEQ. V was clipped by 1 base and J by 5 bases; unmatched bases: 6. CDR3 nucleotide sequence: TGTGCCAGCAGCCAAGCCGGACAGGGCCGGACTGAAGCTTTCTTT. Protein sequence: CASSQAGQGRTEAFF.

The chain uses TRBV5-5 and TRBJ2-7, with D unresolved. CDR3 length: 11 residues. The V gene's germline CDR1 is SGHKS and CDR2 YYEKEE (reference sequence). The V end was cut by 2 bases, the J end by 4 bases, with 4 bases between. CDR3 DNA: TGTGCCAGCAGCTTCTCTTACGAGCAGTACTTC. Its protein is CASSFSYEQYF.

The V and J genes are TRBV19 and TRBJ1-1, with TRBD1 matching over 8 bases. Germline values: CDR1 LNHDA, CDR2 SQIVND (reference sequence). V was clipped by 6 bases and J by 5 bases; unmatched bases: 11. This CDR3 has 15 amino acids. The CDR3 coding sequence is TGTGCCAGTAGGGGATGGAGACAGGGGAAAACTGAAGCTTTCTTT. Protein: CASRGWRQGKTEAFF.

Only one count was recorded for this clone. The chain couples TRBV30 to TRBJ2-1; 9 positions match TRBD1. This CDR3 region has 15 residues. CDR1 GTSNPN and CDR2 SVGIG come from the germline V gene (reference sequence). Trimming cost V 3 bases and J 3 bases; bases outside gene matches: 6. The CDR3 spells CAWSFWDRDYNEQFF. The CDR3 DNA reads as TGTGCCTGGAGCTTTTGGGACAGGGACTACAATGAGCAGTTCTTC.

V usage is TRBV6-2 or TRBV6-3 and J usage is TRBJ2-6; D is unclear. Looked up from germline, CDR1 is MNHEY and CDR2 is SVGEGT. V lost 4 bases and J 8 bases, leaving 3 bases between the germline ends. The CDR3 has 11 residues. The CDR3 protein is CASSSSNVLTF. CDR3 sequence (DNA): TGTGCCAGCAGTTCTTCCAACGTCCTGACTTTC.

The CDR3 bases are TGTGCCAGCAACTTGCTACACGGGGGGACGTGGGAGACCCAGTACTTC. Its protein product is CASNLLHGGTWETQYF. This chain joins TRBV21-1 and TRBJ2-5; the table's D call, TRBD2, has no DNA check behind it. TRBV21-1 is flagged as a pseudogene. The CDR3 is 16 amino acids.

This chain uses TRBV6-2 or TRBV6-3 with TRBJ2-2; D uncertain. The V and J ends lost 4 bases and 2 bases respectively, with 8 bases between them. This CDR3 spans 14 amino acids. Germline V lookup: CDR1 MNHEY, CDR2 SVGEGT. This chain's CDR3 is CASSFGGNTGELFF. The CDR3 coding sequence is TGTGCCAGCAGTTTCGGCGGCAACACCGGGGAGCTGTTTTTT.

This chain uses TRBV29-1 with TRBJ2-3; TRBD1 matches 9 bases. With V trimmed by 5 bases and J by 6 bases, 9 bases remained unmatched. CDR1 and CDR2 (germline): SQVTM, ANQGSEA. This CDR3 comprises 14 residues. CDR3 sequence: CSVPPGQGSDTQYF. CDR3 nucleotide sequence: TGCAGCGTTCCCCCGGGACAGGGATCGGATACGCAGTATTTT.

CDR3 sequence (DNA): TGCGCCAGCAGTGAGTCGCTTCTAGCGGGGGTCGCTGGGGCCAACGTCCTGACTTTC. Amino acids: CASSESLLAGVAGANVLTF. The rearrangement joins TRBV10-2 to TRBJ2-6; TRBD2 matches at 10 bases. The trim removed 0 bases at V and 2 bases at J, leaving 7 bases unmatched. The CDR3 has 19 amino acids. Germline CDR1 reads WSHSY; CDR2 reads SAAADI.

The chain is built from TRBV24-1 and TRBJ2-3; D unclear. CDR1 and CDR2 from the germline V gene are KGHDR and SFDVKD. The V end lost 3 bases, the J end lost 0 bases, and 6 bases lay between the germline ends. The CDR3 length is 14 residues. As DNA, the CDR3 is TGTGCCACCAGTGATGTCAGGAGCACAGATACGCAGTATTTT. Its translation is CATSDVRSTDTQYF.

The CDR3 DNA follows: TGTGCCAGCAGCGTGGACAGCTATAATTCACCCCTCCACTTT. Translating it yields CASSVDSYNSPLHF. This rearrangement joins TRBV11-2 to TRBJ1-6, with D possibly being TRBD1 (6 bases). The CDR3 extends over 14 amino acids. V was shortened by 5 bases and J by 3 bases, with 8 bases between the two germline ends. Germline V lookup: CDR1 SGHAT, CDR2 FQNNGV.

V usage is TRBV5-5 and J usage is TRBJ2-3; D is ambiguous. Germline V gene lookup returns CDR1 SGHKS and CDR2 YYEKEE (reference sequence). The germline V and J ends were trimmed by 5 bases and 6 bases, with 7 bases remaining between them. This CDR3 contains 11 residues. CDR3 in DNA: TGTGCCAGCAGACTCGCCGATACGCAGTATTTT. It specifies CASRLADTQYF. The full variable domain, completed using reference TRBV5-5 and TRBJ2-3, is DAGVTQSPTHLIKTRGQQVTLRCSPISGHKSVSWYQQVLGQGPQFIFQYYEKEERGRGNFPDRFSARQFPNYSSELNVNALLLGDSALYLCASRLADTQYFGPGTRLTVL.

J is TRBJ2-1 and V is TRBV5-6; the match to TRBD1 covers 7 bases. V lost 4 bases and J lost 5; bases outside the gene matches: 15. The CDR3 has 17 amino acids. Germline V gives CDR1 SGHDT, CDR2 YYEEEE. This CDR3 reads CASSPRRGPNYNNEQFF. The CDR3 nucleotides are TGTGCCAGCAGCCCCCGAAGGGGGCCCAACTATAACAATGAGCAGTTCTTC.

This chain connects TRBV27 to TRBJ1-5; a weak D match, TRBD1 (5 bases). CDR1 is MNHEY and CDR2 is SMNVEV in the germline V gene (reference sequence). Trimming shortened V by 3 bases and J by 7 bases, and 13 bases separated the two germline ends. This CDR3 has 14 residues. The CDR3 here is CASSLRGAGQPQHF. As DNA, the CDR3 is TGTGCCAGCAGTTTGCGCGGGGCGGGGCAGCCCCAGCATTTT.

This rearrangement joins TRBV11-2 to TRBJ2-4; 10 bases match TRBD2. The junction had 10 bases not matched to a gene; V was cut back by 5 bases and J by 6 bases. The CDR3 covers 16 residues. Germline-derived CDR1 and CDR2 are SGHAT and FQNNGV. This CDR3 reads CASSTTSGEALNIQYF. The CDR3 DNA reads TGTGCCAGCAGCACAACTAGCGGGGAAGCTTTAAACATTCAGTACTTC.

J is TRBJ1-3 and V is TRBV16; 9 bases map to TRBD1. The CDR3 contains 15 residues. The germline CDR1 and CDR2 sequences are KGHSY and FQNENV. V trimming: 6 bases; J trimming: 2 bases; junction bases outside the gene matches: 5. Here the CDR3 DNA reads TGTGCCAGCAGTCCACAGGGGGCAACTGGAAACACCATATATTTT. This encodes CASSPQGATGNTIYF.

The rearrangement uses TRBV19 and TRBJ2-3; the D gene is possibly TRBD2 (7 bases). Germline V lookup: CDR1 LNHDA, CDR2 SQIVND (reference sequence). CDR3 length equals 17 residues. Trimming cost V 2 bases and J 8 bases, with 23 bases left between them. CDR3 DNA: TGTGCCAGTAGTATAAGGGCGGGGGCGAGTTCCTCGTCTACGCAGTATTTT. Amino acids: CASSIRAGASSSSTQYF.

The chain combines TRBV12-3 or TRBV12-4 with TRBJ1-5; D uncertain. CDR3 length: 13 residues. The ends were cut back, 7 bases at V and 7 bases at J, with 14 bases in the middle. The CDR3 reads CASKKGEKQPQHF. DNA of the CDR3: TGTGCCAGCAAGAAGGGAGAAAAGCAGCCCCAGCATTTT.

The chain carries TRBV15 and TRBJ2-1, with 7 bases matching TRBD2. V lost 1 base and J lost 0; bases outside the gene matches: 0. Germline values: CDR1 LNHNV, CDR2 YYDKDF (reference sequence). CDR3 length: 15 residues. CDR3 bases: TGTGCCACCAGCAGAGGGGAGGGCTCCTACAATGAGCAGTTCTTC. Protein sequence: CATSRGEGSYNEQFF.

This rearrangement joins TRBV6-5 to TRBJ1-6; D not certain. This CDR3 region has 15 residues. V gave up 0 bases and J gave up 9 bases, with 12 bases separating them. CDR1 is MNHEY, CDR2 SVGAGI, per germline. CDR3 loop: CASSYSRGLVSPLHF. CDR3 in DNA: TGTGCCAGCAGTTACTCTCGAGGGCTGGTTTCACCCCTCCACTTT.